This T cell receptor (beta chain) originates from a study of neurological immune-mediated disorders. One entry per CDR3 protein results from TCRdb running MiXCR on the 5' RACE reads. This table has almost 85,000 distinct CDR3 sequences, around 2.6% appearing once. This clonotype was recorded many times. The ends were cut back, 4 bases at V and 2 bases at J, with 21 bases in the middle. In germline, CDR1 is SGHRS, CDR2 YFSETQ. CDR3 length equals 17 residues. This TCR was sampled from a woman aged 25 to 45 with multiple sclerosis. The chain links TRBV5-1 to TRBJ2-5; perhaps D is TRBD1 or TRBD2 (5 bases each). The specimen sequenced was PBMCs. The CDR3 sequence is CASSLGGTPPGQETQYF. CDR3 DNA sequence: TGCGCCAGCAGCCTTGGTGGGACCCCGCCAGGACAAGAGACCCAGTACTTC.